The rows below give T cell receptor beta chains drawn from one sample of a study of T cells in Graves' hyperthyroidism and ophthalmopathy. From the multiplex PCR reads, TCRdb called clonotypes with MiXCR, one entry per CDR3 protein. The sample holds roughly 570,000 distinct CDR3 sequences; around 14% are singletons and the top ten take around 7.5%. Specimen: blood. All receptors derive from a woman in her thirties with Graves' hyperthyroidism. The CDR3 runs from the conserved cysteine through the conserved F or W. A D gene is named only where the DNA matches it firmly. Expanded clones are given a class, and other clones once, few, many or no size at all.

j_call v_call clone_size d_call cdr3_aa cdr3_nt
TRBJ2-7 TRBV20-1 many - CSASAGTPIYEQYF TGCAGTGCTAGCGCCGGGACTCCCATCTACGAGCAGTACTTC
TRBJ1-5 TRBV7-8 - - CASSTLPPAVYSNQPQHF TGTGCCAGCAGCACACTCCCGCCAGCCGTTTATAGCAATCAGCCCCAGCATTTT
TRBJ2-4 TRBV19 - TRBD2 CASAYGTSGDNDIQYF TGTGCCAGCGCGTATGGGACTAGCGGAGATAACGACATTCAGTACTTC
TRBJ2-7 TRBV5-1 few - CASSLVGPLPYEQYF TGCGCCAGCAGCTTGGTTGGGCCCCTCCCCTACGAGCAGTACTTC
TRBJ2-3 TRBV7-6 many - CASSPLALLSTDTQYF TGTGCCAGCAGCCCTCTAGCTCTTCTTAGCACAGATACGCAGTATTTT
TRBJ1-1 TRBV10-3 many TRBD1 CAIIGQGSTEAFF TGTGCCATCATAGGACAGGGGAGCACTGAAGCTTTCTTT
TRBJ2-5 TRBV30 many - CAWTIPGLETQYF TGTGCCTGGACCATCCCCGGACTGGAGACCCAGTACTTC
TRBJ2-1 TRBV2 many - CASSEGRDTYNEQFF TGTGCCAGCAGTGAAGGGAGGGATACCTACAATGAGCAGTTCTTC
TRBJ2-1 TRBV12-3/TRBV12-4 many TRBD2 CASSLIRLADNEQFF TGTGCCAGCAGTTTAATCCGGCTAGCGGACAATGAGCAGTTCTTC
TRBJ2-2 TRBV18 few - CASSPATSNGELFF TGTGCCAGCTCACCCGCGACGAGTAACGGGGAGCTGTTTTTT
TRBJ1-5 TRBV27 - - CASGPDQPQHF TGTGCCAGTGGTCCAGATCAGCCCCAGCATTTT
TRBJ2-2 TRBV4-1 - - CASSQDLASAAGELFF TGCGCCAGCAGCCAAGATTTGGCCAGCGCGGCCGGGGAGCTGTTTTTT
TRBJ2-1 TRBV6-5 many - CASSYSASRGYNEQFF TGTGCCAGCAGTTACTCGGCCTCCCGGGGGTACAATGAGCAGTTCTTC
TRBJ1-1 TRBV2 many - CASRDMVEAFF TGTGCCAGCAGGGACATGGTGGAAGCTTTCTTT
TRBJ2-7 TRBV20-1 few - CSARRDPISYEQYF TGCAGTGCTAGACGAGACCCGATCTCCTACGAGCAGTACTTC
TRBJ1-5 TRBV7-9 many - CASSSEGVHQPQHF TGTGCCAGCAGCTCAGAGGGGGTACATCAGCCCCAGCATTTT
TRBJ2-2 TRBV27 many TRBD1 CASSVTGGPGELFF TGTGCCAGCAGCGTAACAGGGGGCCCCGGGGAGCTGTTTTTT
TRBJ2-3 TRBV11-2 many - CASSLVREVNTDTQYF TGTGCCAGCAGCTTAGTGAGGGAGGTGAACACAGATACGCAGTATTTT
TRBJ2-6 TRBV30 few - CAWSVQRWGAGANVLTF TGTGCCTGGAGTGTACAAAGGTGGGGAGCCGGGGCCAACGTCCTGACTTTC
TRBJ1-1 TRBV20-1 few TRBD1 CSARGLRTGGAGNTEAFF TGCAGTGCTAGAGGGCTTAGGACAGGGGGCGCGGGGAACACTGAAGCTTTCTTT
TRBJ1-4 TRBV7-3 - - CASSFRGEDEKLFF TGTGCCAGCAGCTTCAGGGGAGAGGATGAAAAACTGTTTTTT
TRBJ2-7 TRBV9 few - CASPYSFAYEQYF TGTGCCAGCCCTTACAGTTTCGCCTACGAGCAGTACTTC
TRBJ2-4 TRBV20-1 - - CSAINLQIQTKNIQYF TGCAGTGCTATTAACCTACAGATTCAAACCAAAAACATTCAGTACTTC
TRBJ1-5 TRBV15 few - CATSRDGQPQHF TGTGCCACCAGCAGAGATGGGCAGCCCCAGCATTTT
TRBJ1-5 TRBV6-1 - - CASSDSRDGHQPQHF TGTGCCAGCAGTGACTCCCGGGACGGTCATCAGCCCCAGCATTTT
TRBJ1-1 TRBV12-5 - - CASGLRGNTEAFF TGTGCTAGTGGTTTAAGGGGGAACACTGAAGCTTTCTTT
TRBJ1-6 TRBV25-1 - TRBD1 CASSEARGLNSPLHF TGTGCCAGCAGTGAGGCAAGGGGGCTGAATTCACCCCTCCACTTT
TRBJ2-1 TRBV12-3/TRBV12-4 many - CASSFRENNEQFF TGTGCCAGCAGTTTTCGGGAAAACAATGAGCAGTTCTTC
TRBJ2-1 TRBV9 many - CASSGRRNEQFF TGTGCCAGCAGCGGGAGAAGGAATGAGCAGTTCTTC
TRBJ2-3 TRBV7-6 many - CASSFEGVGDTQYF TGTGCCAGCAGCTTTGAGGGAGTGGGTGATACGCAGTATTTT
TRBJ2-1 TRBV7-3 many - CASSSPNNNEQFF TGTGCCAGCAGCTCGCCTAATAACAATGAGCAGTTCTTC
TRBJ2-7 TRBV6-1 few - CASSERTNRSPEQYF TGTGCCAGCAGTGAAAGGACTAACCGAAGTCCCGAGCAGTACTTC
TRBJ1-1 TRBV6-1 once - CASRPYGTPEAFF TGTGCCAGCAGGCCATACGGGACCCCTGAAGCTTTCTTT
TRBJ2-7 TRBV9 many TRBD2 CASSVGAASGSYEQYF TGTGCCAGCAGCGTAGGGGCGGCTAGCGGGAGCTACGAGCAGTACTTC
TRBJ2-5 TRBV16 many - CASSQTPQGSQETQYF TGTGCCAGCAGCCAAACCCCACAGGGTTCTCAAGAGACCCAGTACTTC
TRBJ1-1 TRBV9 many - CASSVDDHRNTEAFF TGTGCCAGCAGCGTAGATGACCACAGGAACACTGAAGCTTTCTTT
TRBJ2-7 TRBV20-1 many - CSGGRLRAYEQYF TGCAGTGGGGGGAGGTTACGCGCCTACGAGCAGTACTTC
TRBJ2-1 TRBV30 many TRBD2 CAWSVLAGNEQFF TGTGCCTGGAGTGTACTAGCGGGGAATGAGCAGTTCTTC
TRBJ2-3 TRBV20-1 many - CSQSRGDPSTDTQYF TGCAGCCAGTCCAGGGGCGACCCGAGCACAGATACGCAGTATTTT
TRBJ2-7 TRBV13 many TRBD2 CASSLYSSGRAYEQYF TGTGCCAGCAGCTTATACTCTAGCGGGAGGGCCTACGAGCAGTACTTC
TRBJ2-7 TRBV3-1 many - CASSQVGEQYF TGTGCCAGCAGCCAAGTGGGGGAGCAGTACTTC
TRBJ2-5 TRBV27 - - CASSTTRGAQETQYF TGTGCCAGCAGTACTACAAGGGGGGCCCAAGAGACCCAGTACTTC
TRBJ2-2 TRBV7-3 many TRBD2 CASSSGLAINTGELFF TGTGCCAGCAGCTCGGGACTAGCGATTAACACCGGGGAGCTGTTTTTT
TRBJ2-4 TRBV4-3 - TRBD1 CASSQGDRPLNIQYF TGCGCCAGCAGCCAAGGGGACAGACCATTAAACATTCAGTACTTC
TRBJ1-3 TRBV5-1 - - CASSTDGSSGNTIYF TGCGCCAGCAGCACCGACGGCAGCTCTGGAAACACCATATATTTT
TRBJ2-1 TRBV7-6 many - CASSLENLRGDEQFF TGTGCCAGCAGCTTGGAGAACCTTAGGGGCGATGAGCAGTTCTTC
TRBJ2-7 TRBV29-1 - TRBD2 CSVDPSGSLLEQYF TGCAGCGTTGATCCTAGCGGGAGTCTCCTCGAGCAGTACTTC
TRBJ2-2 TRBV9 - TRBD2 CASSPRAGVSGELFF TGTGCCAGCAGCCCCCGGGCGGGAGTTTCCGGGGAGCTGTTTTTT
TRBJ2-1 TRBV28 many TRBD1 CASSLTGESSYNEQFF TGTGCCAGCAGTCTAACAGGGGAGAGCTCCTACAATGAGCAGTTCTTC
TRBJ2-3 TRBV3-1 many - CASSQTTTSTDTQYF TGTGCCAGCAGCCAAACAACTACTAGCACAGATACGCAGTATTTT
TRBJ2-1 TRBV5-1 many TRBD2 CASSPSGTSGRKGDNEQFF TGCGCCAGCAGCCCATCCGGGACTAGCGGGAGGAAGGGTGACAATGAGCAGTTCTTC
TRBJ2-2 TRBV30 many - CAWATGLNTGELFF TGTGCCTGGGCTACCGGTCTGAACACCGGGGAGCTGTTTTTT
TRBJ1-1 TRBV24-1 many - CATSDLQGREAFF TGTGCCACCAGTGATTTGCAGGGCAGAGAAGCTTTCTTT
TRBJ2-7 TRBV6-1 few - CASSDMPYEQYF TGTGCCAGCAGTGATATGCCCTACGAGCAGTACTTC
TRBJ1-3 TRBV20-1 few - CSARGQGAATIYF TGCAGTGCTAGGGGGCAGGGTGCCGCCACCATATATTTT
TRBJ1-1 TRBV7-9 many - CANNLKGDTEAFF TGTGCCAACAATCTTAAGGGGGACACTGAAGCTTTCTTT